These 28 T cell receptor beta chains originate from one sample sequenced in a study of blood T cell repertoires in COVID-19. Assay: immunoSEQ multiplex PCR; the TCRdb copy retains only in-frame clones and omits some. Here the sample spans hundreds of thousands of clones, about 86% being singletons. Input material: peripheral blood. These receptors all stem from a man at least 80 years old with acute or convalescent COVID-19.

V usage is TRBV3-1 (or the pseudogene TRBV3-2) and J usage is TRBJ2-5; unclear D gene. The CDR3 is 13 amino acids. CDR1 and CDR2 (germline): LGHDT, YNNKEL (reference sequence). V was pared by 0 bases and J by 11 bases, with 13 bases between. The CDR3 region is CASSQDLPGGQYF. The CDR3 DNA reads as TGTGCCAGCAGCCAAGATCTGCCCGGCGGTCAGTACTTC.

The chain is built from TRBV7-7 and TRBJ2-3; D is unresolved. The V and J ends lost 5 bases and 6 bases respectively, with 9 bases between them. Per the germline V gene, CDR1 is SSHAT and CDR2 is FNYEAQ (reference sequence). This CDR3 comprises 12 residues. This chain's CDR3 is CASSPIADTQYF. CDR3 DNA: TGTGCCAGCAGCCCGATCGCGGATACGCAGTATTTT.

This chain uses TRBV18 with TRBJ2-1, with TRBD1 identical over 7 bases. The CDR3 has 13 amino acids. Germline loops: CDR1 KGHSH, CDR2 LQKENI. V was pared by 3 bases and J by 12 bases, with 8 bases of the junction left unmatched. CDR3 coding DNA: TGTGCCAGCTCACCGAACACAGGGGAGAGGCAGTTCTTC. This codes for CASSPNTGERQFF.

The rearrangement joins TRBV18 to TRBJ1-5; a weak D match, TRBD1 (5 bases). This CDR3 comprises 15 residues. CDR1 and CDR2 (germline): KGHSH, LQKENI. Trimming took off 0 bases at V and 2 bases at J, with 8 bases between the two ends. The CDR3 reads CASSPPGGGNQPQHF. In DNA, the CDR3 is TGTGCCAGCTCACCACCGGGGGGTGGCAATCAGCCCCAGCATTTT.

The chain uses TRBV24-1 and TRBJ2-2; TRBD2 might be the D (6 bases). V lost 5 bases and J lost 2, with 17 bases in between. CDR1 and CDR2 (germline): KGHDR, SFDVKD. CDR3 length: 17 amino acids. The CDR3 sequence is CATSGSVGLLNTGELFF. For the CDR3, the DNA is TGTGCCACCAGTGGTTCGGTGGGACTCCTAAACACCGGGGAGCTGTTTTTT.

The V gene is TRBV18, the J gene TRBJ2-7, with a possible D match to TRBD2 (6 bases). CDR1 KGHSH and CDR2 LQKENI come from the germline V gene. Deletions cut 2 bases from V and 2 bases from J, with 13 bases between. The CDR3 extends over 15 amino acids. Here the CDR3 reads CASSPSAGPTYEQYF. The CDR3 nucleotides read TGTGCCAGCTCACCATCTGCGGGGCCTACCTACGAGCAGTACTTC.

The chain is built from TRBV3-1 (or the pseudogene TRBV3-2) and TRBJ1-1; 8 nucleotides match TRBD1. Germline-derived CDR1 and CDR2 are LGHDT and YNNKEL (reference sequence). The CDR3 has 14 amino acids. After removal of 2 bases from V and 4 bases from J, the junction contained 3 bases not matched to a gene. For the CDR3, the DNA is TGTGCCAGCAGCCAATACAGGGGGGCCACTGAAGCTTTCTTT. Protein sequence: CASSQYRGATEAFF.

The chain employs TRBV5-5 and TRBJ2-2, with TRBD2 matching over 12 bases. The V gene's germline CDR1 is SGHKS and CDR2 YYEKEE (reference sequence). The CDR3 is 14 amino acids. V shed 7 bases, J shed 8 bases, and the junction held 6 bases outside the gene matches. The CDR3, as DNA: TGTGCCAGCTGGACTAGCGGGGCCATGGGGGAGCTGTTTTTT. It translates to CASWTSGAMGELFF.

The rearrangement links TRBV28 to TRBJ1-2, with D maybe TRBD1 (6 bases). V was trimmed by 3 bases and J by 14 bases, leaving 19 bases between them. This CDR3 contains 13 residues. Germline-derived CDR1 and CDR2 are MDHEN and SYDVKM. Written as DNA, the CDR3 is TGTGCCAGCAGTTTTGATTGGTTGGGGGCGAGGACCTTC. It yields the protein CASSFDWLGARTF.

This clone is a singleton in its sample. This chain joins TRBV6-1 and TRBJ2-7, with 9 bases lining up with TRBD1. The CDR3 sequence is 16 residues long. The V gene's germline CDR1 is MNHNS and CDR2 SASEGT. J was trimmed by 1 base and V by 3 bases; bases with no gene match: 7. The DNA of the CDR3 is TGTGCCAGCAGTGACTGGGGACAGGGCTTTTCCTACGAGCAGTACTTC. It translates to CASSDWGQGFSYEQYF.

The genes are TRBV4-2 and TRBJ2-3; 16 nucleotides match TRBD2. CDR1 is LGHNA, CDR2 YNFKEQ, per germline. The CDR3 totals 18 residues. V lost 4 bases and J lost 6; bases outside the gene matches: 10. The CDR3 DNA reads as TGTGCCAGCAGCCCGGCGGGACTAGCGGGGGGGCCCTCCGATACGCAGTATTTT. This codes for CASSPAGLAGGPSDTQYF.

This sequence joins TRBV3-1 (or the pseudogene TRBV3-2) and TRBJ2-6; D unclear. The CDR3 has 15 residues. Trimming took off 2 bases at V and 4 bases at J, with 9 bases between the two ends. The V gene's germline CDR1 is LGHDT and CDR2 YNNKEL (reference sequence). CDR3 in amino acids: CASSQFRLGANVLTF. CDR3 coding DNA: TGTGCCAGCAGCCAATTCCGTCTCGGGGCCAACGTCCTGACTTTC.

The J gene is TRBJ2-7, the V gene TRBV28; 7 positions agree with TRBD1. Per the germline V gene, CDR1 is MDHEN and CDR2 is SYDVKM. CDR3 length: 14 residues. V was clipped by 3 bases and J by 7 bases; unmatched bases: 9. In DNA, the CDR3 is TGTGCCAGCAGTTTGACAGGGCGAGGGTGGGAGCAGTACTTC. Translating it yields CASSLTGRGWEQYF.

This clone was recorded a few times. The CDR3 loop is CASSSSAGTSRNEQFF. The CDR3 DNA reads TGTGCCAGCAGCTCGTCCGCCGGGACTAGCAGAAATGAGCAGTTCTTC. V and J are TRBV13 and TRBJ2-1, with TRBD2 matching over 9 bases. Looked up from germline, CDR1 is PRHDT and CDR2 is FYEKMQ (reference sequence). J gave up 7 bases and V 4 bases, and 11 bases lay outside the gene matches. The CDR3 covers 16 residues.

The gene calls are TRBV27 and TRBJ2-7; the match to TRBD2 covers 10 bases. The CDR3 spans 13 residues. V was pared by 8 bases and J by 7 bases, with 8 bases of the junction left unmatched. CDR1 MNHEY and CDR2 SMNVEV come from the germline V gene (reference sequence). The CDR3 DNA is TGTGCCAGCCGAACTAGCGGGGTACGAGAGCAGTACTTC. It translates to CASRTSGVREQYF.

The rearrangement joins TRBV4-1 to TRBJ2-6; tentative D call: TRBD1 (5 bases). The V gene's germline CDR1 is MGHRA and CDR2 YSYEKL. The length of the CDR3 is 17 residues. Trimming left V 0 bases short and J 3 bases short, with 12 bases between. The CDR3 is CASSQDRTRDGANVLTF. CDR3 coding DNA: TGCGCCAGCAGCCAAGATCGGACAAGAGATGGGGCCAACGTCCTGACTTTC.

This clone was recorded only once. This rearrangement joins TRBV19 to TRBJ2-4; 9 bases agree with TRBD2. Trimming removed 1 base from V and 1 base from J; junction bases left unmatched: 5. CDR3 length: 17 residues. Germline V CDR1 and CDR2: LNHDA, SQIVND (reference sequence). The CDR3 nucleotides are TGTGCCAGTAGTATAGTAGCGGGAGTGGGGGCCAAAAACATTCAGTACTTC. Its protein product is CASSIVAGVGAKNIQYF.

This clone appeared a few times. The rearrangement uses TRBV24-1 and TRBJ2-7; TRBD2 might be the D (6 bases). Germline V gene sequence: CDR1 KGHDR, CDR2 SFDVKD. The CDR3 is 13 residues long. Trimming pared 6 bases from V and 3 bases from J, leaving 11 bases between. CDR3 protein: CATSRRGGYEQYF. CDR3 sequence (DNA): TGTGCCACCAGTCGGAGGGGAGGCTACGAGCAGTACTTC.

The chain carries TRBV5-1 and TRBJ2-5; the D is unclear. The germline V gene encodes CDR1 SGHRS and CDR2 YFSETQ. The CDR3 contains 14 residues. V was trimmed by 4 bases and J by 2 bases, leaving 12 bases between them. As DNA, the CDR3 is TGCGCCAGCAGCCGCCGCCCACAGCAAGAGACCCAGTACTTC. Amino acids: CASSRRPQQETQYF.

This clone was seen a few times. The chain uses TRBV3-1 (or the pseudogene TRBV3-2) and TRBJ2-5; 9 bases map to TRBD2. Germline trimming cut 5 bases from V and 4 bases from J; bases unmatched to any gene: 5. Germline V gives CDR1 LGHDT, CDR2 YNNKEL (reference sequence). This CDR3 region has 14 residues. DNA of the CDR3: TGTGCCAGCAGCGCGCGAGCGGGGGGAGAGACCCAGTACTTC. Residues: CASSARAGGETQYF.

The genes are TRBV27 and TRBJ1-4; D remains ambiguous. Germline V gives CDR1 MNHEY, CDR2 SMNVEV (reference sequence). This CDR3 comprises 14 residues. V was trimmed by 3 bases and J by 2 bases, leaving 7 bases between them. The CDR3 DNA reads TGTGCCAGCAGTTTCGGGTTTACTAATGAAAAACTGTTTTTT. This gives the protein CASSFGFTNEKLFF.

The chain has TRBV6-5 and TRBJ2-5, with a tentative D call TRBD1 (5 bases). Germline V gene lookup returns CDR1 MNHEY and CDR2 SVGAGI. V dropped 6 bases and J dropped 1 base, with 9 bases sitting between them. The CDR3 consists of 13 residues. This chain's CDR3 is CASSWGSQETQYF. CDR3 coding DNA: TGTGCCAGCAGCTGGGGCAGCCAAGAGACCCAGTACTTC.

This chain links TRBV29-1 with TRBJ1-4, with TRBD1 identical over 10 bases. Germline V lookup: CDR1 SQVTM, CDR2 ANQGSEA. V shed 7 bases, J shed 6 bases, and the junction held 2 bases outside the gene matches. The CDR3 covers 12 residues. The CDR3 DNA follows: TGCAGCGGTGGGACAGGGGATGAAAAACTGTTTTTT. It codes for CSGGTGDEKLFF.

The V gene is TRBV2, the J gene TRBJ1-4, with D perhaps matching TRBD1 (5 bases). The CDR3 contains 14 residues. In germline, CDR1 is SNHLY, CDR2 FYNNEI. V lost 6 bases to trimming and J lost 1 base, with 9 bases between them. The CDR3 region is CASRRQGTNEKLFF. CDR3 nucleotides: TGTGCCAGCAGGAGGCAGGGAACTAATGAAAAACTGTTTTTT. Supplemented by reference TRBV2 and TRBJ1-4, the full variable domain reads EPEVTQTPSHQVTQMGQEVILRCVPISNHLYFYWYRQILGQKVEFLVSFYNNEISEKSEIFDDQFSVERPDGSNFTLKIRSTKLEDSAMYFCASRRQGTNEKLFFGSGTQLSVL.

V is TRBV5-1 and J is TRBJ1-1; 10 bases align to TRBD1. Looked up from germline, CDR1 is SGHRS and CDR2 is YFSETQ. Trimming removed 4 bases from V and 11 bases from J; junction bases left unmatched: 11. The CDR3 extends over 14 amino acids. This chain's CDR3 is CASSVSGTGESAFF. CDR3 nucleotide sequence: TGCGCCAGCAGCGTATCCGGGACAGGGGAATCGGCTTTCTTT.

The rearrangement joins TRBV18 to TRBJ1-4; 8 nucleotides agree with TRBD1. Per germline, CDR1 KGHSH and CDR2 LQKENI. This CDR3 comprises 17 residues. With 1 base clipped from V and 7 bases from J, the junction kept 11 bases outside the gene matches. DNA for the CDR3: TGTGCCAGCTCACCACAACCGGGACAGGTTGGTCTTGAAAAACTGTTTTTT. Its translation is CASSPQPGQVGLEKLFF.

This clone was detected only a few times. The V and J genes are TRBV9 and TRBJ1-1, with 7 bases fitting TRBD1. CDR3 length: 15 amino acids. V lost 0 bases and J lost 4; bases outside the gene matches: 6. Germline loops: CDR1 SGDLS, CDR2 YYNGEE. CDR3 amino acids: CASSVEGQRGTEAFF. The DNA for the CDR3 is TGTGCCAGCAGCGTAGAGGGACAGAGGGGCACTGAAGCTTTCTTT.

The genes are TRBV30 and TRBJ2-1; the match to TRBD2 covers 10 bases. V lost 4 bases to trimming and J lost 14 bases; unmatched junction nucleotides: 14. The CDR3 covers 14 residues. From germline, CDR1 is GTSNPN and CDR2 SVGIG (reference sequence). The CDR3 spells CAWTVPSGGPRKFF. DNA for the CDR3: TGTGCCTGGACTGTGCCTAGCGGGGGACCGAGGAAGTTCTTC.